The source of this T cell receptor (beta chain) is a study of OX40 agonist ivuxolimab in advanced cancers. Repertoires were generated with immunoSEQ multiplex PCR, while TCRdb's copy carries only in-frame clones and drops some. The table records approximately 65,000 clones, 92% of them present only once. This clone was seen only once. The input for sequencing was CD4+ or CD8+ T cells sorted from blood, taken in a trial of the OX40 agonist ivuxolimab. This receptor was identified in an adult with an advanced solid tumor such as melanoma, head and neck, liver or kidney cancer.

CDR3 bases: TGTGCCAGCTCTTCGGGGACAGGGACGGCCGGGGAGCTGTTTTTT. It translates to CASSSGTGTAGELFF. This chain connects TRBV18 to TRBJ2-2, with 9 bases aligning to TRBD1. The length of the CDR3 is 15 residues. Per the germline V gene, CDR1 is KGHSH and CDR2 is LQKENI. V dropped 6 bases and J dropped 6; count of bases not matched to a gene: 8.